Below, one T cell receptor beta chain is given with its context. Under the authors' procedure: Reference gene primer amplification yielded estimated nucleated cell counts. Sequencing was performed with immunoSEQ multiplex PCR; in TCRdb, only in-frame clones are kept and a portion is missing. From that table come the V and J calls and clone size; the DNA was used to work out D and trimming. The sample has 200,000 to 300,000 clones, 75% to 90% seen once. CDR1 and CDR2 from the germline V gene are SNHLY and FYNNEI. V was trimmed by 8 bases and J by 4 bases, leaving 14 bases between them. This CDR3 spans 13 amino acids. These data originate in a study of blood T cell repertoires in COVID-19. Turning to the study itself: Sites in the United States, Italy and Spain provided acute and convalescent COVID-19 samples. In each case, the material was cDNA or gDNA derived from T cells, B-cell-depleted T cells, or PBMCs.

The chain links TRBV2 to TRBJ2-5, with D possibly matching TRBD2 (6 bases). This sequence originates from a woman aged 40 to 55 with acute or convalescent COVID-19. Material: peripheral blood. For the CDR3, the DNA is TGTGCCAGCTACCCGGGAGAACGAGAGACCCAGTACTTC. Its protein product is CASYPGERETQYF.